The T cell receptor (beta chain) described here comes from a study of T-cell reconstitution after alpha-beta-depleted transplantation in children. General study points: Most T-cell counts and diversity one year after the transplant came from T cells that were newly produced. Some patients' high day-60 TCRbeta diversity was attributed to recipient cells surviving conditioning.

The CDR3 runs to 17 residues. The V end lost 2 bases, the J end lost 7 bases, and 20 bases lay between the germline ends. The germline gives CDR1 LGHNA, CDR2 YNFKEQ. Details on this clonotype: Its antigen is not known.

Unique molecular identifiers were used in preparing the TCRbeta library. TCRdb itself ran the PCR reads through MiXCR, one entry per CDR3 protein. In the table there are approximately 150,000 distinct CDR3 sequences, 8.8% of which are singletons. The origin of this receptor is a female patient aged 2 to 10 who had a stem cell transplant for congenital amegakaryocytic thrombocytopenia, so the T cells may come from the graft donor. Sequenced material: PBMCs, mostly from graft donor cells, taken 180 days after TCRalphabeta/CD19-depleted stem cell transplant. The V and J genes are TRBV4-2 and TRBJ1-4; possibly TRBD1 for D (5 bases). The CDR3 spells CASSQPAPVLGGEKLFF. The CDR3 DNA sequence: TGTGCCAGCAGCCAACCAGCCCCGGTCCTGGGGGGTGAAAAACTGTTTTTT.